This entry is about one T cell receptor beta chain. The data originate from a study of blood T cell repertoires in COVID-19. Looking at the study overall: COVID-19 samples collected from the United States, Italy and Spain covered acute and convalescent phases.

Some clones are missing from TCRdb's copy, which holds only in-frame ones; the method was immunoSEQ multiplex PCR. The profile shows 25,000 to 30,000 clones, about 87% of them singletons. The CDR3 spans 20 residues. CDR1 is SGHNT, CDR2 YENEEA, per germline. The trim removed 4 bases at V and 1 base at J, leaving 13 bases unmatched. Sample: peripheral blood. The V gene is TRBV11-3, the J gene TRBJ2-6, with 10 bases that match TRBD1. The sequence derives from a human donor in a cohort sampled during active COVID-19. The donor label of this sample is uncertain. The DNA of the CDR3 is TGTGCCAGCAGCTACACCCGGGACAGGGGACCTAGTTCTGGGGCCAACGTCCTGACTTTC. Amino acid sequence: CASSYTRDRGPSSGANVLTF.